The 9 T cell receptor beta chains given below trace back to one sample, sequenced in a study of cytomegalovirus exposure and HLA in healthy donors. The PCR contained 60 Vbeta and 13 Jbeta primers. Generated by immunoSEQ multiplex PCR, the TCRdb table keeps only in-frame clones and is missing some. The sample totals 150,000 or so clones. Sequenced sample: PBMCs. The receptors stem from a woman aged 45-65 years in good health and CMV-seronegative.

This rearrangement joins TRBV15 to TRBJ1-4; no firm D call. The CDR3 spans 13 residues. Germline V gene lookup returns CDR1 LNHNV and CDR2 YYDKDF (reference sequence). The V gene lost 8 bases and the J gene lost 8 bases, with 15 bases spanning the gap. In DNA, the CDR3 is TGTGCCACCGAGACCGGGTTTGGGGAAAAACTGTTTTTT. It is translated as CATETGFGEKLFF.

This chain links TRBV5-4 with TRBJ2-3; tentative D call: TRBD1 (5 bases). The germline gives CDR1 SGHNT, CDR2 YYREEE (reference sequence). The CDR3 is made up of 15 amino acids. Trimming cost V 0 bases and J 0 bases, with 8 bases left between them. Here the CDR3 DNA reads TGTGCCAGCAGCTTGGGGGGCCCTAGCACAGATACGCAGTATTTT. It specifies CASSLGGPSTDTQYF. The whole variable domain, remainder taken from reference TRBV5-4 and TRBJ2-3, is ETGVTQSPTHLIKTRGQQVTLRCSSQSGHNTVSWYQQALGQGPQFIFQYYREEENGRGNFPPRFSGLQFPNYSSELNVNALELDDSALYLCASSLGGPSTDTQYFGPGTRLTVL.

The CDR3 region is CASRLKPDRGVDTQYF. The CDR3 DNA reads as TGCGCCAGCAGATTGAAACCCGACAGGGGGGTCGATACGCAGTATTTT. The V gene is TRBV5-1, the J gene TRBJ2-3; TRBD1 agrees at 9 bases. CDR1 is SGHRS and CDR2 is YFSETQ in the germline V gene. V gave up 5 bases and J gave up 6 bases; unmatched junction bases: 13. CDR3 size: 16 residues.

The chain links TRBV5-4 to TRBJ2-1; D may be TRBD2 (5 bases). Germline-derived CDR1 and CDR2 are SGHNT and YYREEE (reference sequence). The CDR3 contains 15 residues. Deletions cut 4 bases from V and 2 bases from J, with 13 bases between. The CDR3 DNA follows: TGTGCCAGCAGCGGGCCCGGGGAGCCCTACAATGAGCAGTTCTTC. Its translation is CASSGPGEPYNEQFF.

The CDR3 loop reads CASSADNEQFF. CDR3 sequence (DNA): TGTGCCAGCAGCGCCGACAATGAGCAGTTCTTC. V gene TRBV9 combines with J gene TRBJ2-1; no clear D. The CDR3 spans 11 residues. Trimming stripped 3 bases from V and 5 bases from J, with 3 bases between. In germline, CDR1 is SGDLS, CDR2 YYNGEE.

The J gene is TRBJ2-7, the V gene TRBV7-9; D is ambiguous. Trimming took 5 bases from V and 5 from J, leaving 7 bases between them. Germline CDR1 and CDR2: SEHNR and FQNEAQ (reference sequence). The CDR3 runs to 11 residues. The CDR3, as DNA: TGTGCCAGCAGCCGGAGTCACGAGCAGTACTTC. Translating gives CASSRSHEQYF.

The chain uses TRBV7-9 and TRBJ2-2; D remains ambiguous. V lost 5 bases and J lost 4, with 5 bases in between. The CDR3 spans 12 residues. Looked up from germline, CDR1 is SEHNR and CDR2 is FQNEAQ (reference sequence). CDR3 nucleotide sequence: TGTGCCAGCAGCCTATCCACCGGGGAGCTGTTTTTT. Its translation: CASSLSTGELFF.

The V gene is TRBV7-6, the J gene TRBJ2-3; 7 nucleotides match TRBD1. The CDR3 runs 15 residues. Germline CDR1 is SGHVS and CDR2 is FNYEAQ. V lost 4 bases to trimming and J lost 4 bases; unmatched junction nucleotides: 8. As DNA, the CDR3 is TGTGCCAGCAGCTCTATACAGGGGAGAGCAGATACGCAGTATTTT. Residues: CASSSIQGRADTQYF.

The chain employs TRBV28 and TRBJ1-2, with D unresolved. Per germline, CDR1 MDHEN and CDR2 SYDVKM. The V and J ends lost 6 bases and 5 bases respectively, with 13 bases between them. This CDR3 region has 13 residues. The DNA of the CDR3 is TGTGCCAGCAGCCCACAGAAGATATATGGCTACACCTTC. It is translated as CASSPQKIYGYTF.